Listed below are T cell receptor beta chains from one sample, sequenced in a study of T cell responses to AZD1222 COVID-19 vaccine. Sequencing was performed with immunoSEQ multiplex PCR; in TCRdb, only in-frame clones are kept and a portion is missing. The sample has 89,000 or so clones, 70% to 90% seen once; the top ten hold around 8%. The material was peripheral blood, obtained on day 0 of AZD1222 vaccination. The receptor set was obtained from an adult in good health. Both conserved end residues are trimmed from each CDR3. The listing skips clone size in some rows; elsewhere it reads once, few, many or a size class.

v_call clone_size cdr3_aa
TRBV10-3 - AISEGLAKNIQY
TRBV28 - ASSLTGTGAEKLF
TRBV6-1 - ASSETGEEKLF
TRBV28 - ATTGPGGNTIY
TRBV7-8 - ASSWDPLYEQY
TRBV9 - ASSVGRGPSLSGNTIY
TRBV7-3 - ASSSPGQGRNTGELF
TRBV7-2 - ASSLVLWGGQQPQH
TRBV6-5 few ASSSRGYNEQF
TRBV14 - ASSQVAGGGNQPQH
TRBV7-8 once ASSKNLLAANEQF
TRBV6-2/TRBV6-3 - ASSPGSFPGNVLT
TRBV19 - ASNEAPSGSPLH
TRBV30 - AWSVPVAETSYEQY
TRBV7-2 - ASSQTSGANTGELF
TRBV10-3 - AIGTGVSTEAF
TRBV18 - ASSPPVAQAYNEQF
TRBV30 - AWSPAHLDYGYT
TRBV7-3 - ASSLSSPLSGNTIY
TRBV20-1 - SASVTSGNTDTQY
TRBV27 - ASSLKPVGQHFDNTEAF
TRBV28 - ASSSPGAVLMH
TRBV9 few ASSKSAQGLSETQY
TRBV5-4 - ARKTGDSYNEQF